These 30 T cell receptor beta chains originate from one sample sequenced in a study of cytomegalovirus exposure and HLA in healthy donors. Some clones are missing from TCRdb's copy, which holds only in-frame ones; the method was immunoSEQ multiplex PCR. The table has under 75,000 clones, 85% to 95% seen once. Sequencing was done on a sample of PBMCs. These receptors were obtained from a woman younger than 30 in good health and CMV-seropositive.

V is TRBV19 and J is TRBJ2-5; 8 bases are shared with TRBD2. This CDR3 spans 15 amino acids. CDR1 and CDR2 (germline): LNHDA, SQIVND (reference sequence). Trimming removed 4 bases from V and 3 bases from J; junction bases left unmatched: 7. CDR3 amino acids: CASSTRGTREETQYF. The CDR3 region has the DNA TGTGCCAGTAGTACCCGGGGGACTAGGGAAGAGACCCAGTACTTC.

This clone is a singleton in its sample. This chain links TRBV19 with TRBJ1-2; D gene ambiguous. Germline CDR1 reads LNHDA; CDR2 reads SQIVND (reference sequence). The CDR3 spans 12 residues. With 5 bases removed from V and 8 bases from J, the gap between germline ends came to 12 bases. Here the CDR3 DNA reads TGTGCCAGTAGTTTGGGCCGTGGGGGCTACACCTTC. It encodes CASSLGRGGYTF.

The rearrangement joins TRBV25-1 to TRBJ1-1; 8 bases are shared with TRBD1. Germline V CDR1 and CDR2: MGHDK, SYGVNS. The CDR3 spans 13 residues. J lost 7 bases, V lost 2 bases, and 3 bases had no gene match. The CDR3 spells CASSEGGQVEAFF. DNA of the CDR3: TGTGCCAGCAGTGAAGGGGGACAGGTTGAAGCTTTCTTT.

The chain couples TRBV4-2 to TRBJ2-7, with 8 bases lining up with TRBD1. The CDR3 has 17 residues. CDR1 and CDR2 (germline): LGHNA, YNFKEQ. Trimming took 1 base from V and 2 from J; bases not matched to a gene: 10. The CDR3 here is CASSQAPTTGVTYEQYF. The CDR3 nucleotides are TGTGCCAGCAGCCAAGCCCCAACGACAGGGGTCACCTACGAGCAGTACTTC.

This chain links TRBV25-1 with TRBJ1-3, with a possible D match to TRBD1 (5 bases). Trimming pared 2 bases from V and 2 bases from J, leaving 7 bases between. Per germline, CDR1 MGHDK and CDR2 SYGVNS. The CDR3 contains 14 residues. The CDR3 reads CASSERGTGNTIYF. As DNA, the CDR3 is TGTGCCAGCAGTGAAAGGGGAACTGGAAACACCATATATTTT.

On this clone: Other DNA variants within this sample encode the same CDR3. The chain recombines TRBV6-5 with TRBJ2-7, with D tentatively TRBD2 (6 bases). This CDR3 region has 11 residues. The germline V gene encodes CDR1 MNHEY and CDR2 SVGAGI. V gave up 4 bases and J gave up 7 bases, with 8 bases separating them. The CDR3 DNA sequence: TGTGCCAGCAGTTTTGGGGGGGAGCAGTACTTC. Protein: CASSFGGEQYF.

This chain joins TRBV27 and TRBJ2-1; D is undetermined. Trimming removed 2 bases at V and 4 bases at J, with 9 bases between. Germline CDR1 is MNHEY and CDR2 is SMNVEV (reference sequence). The CDR3 has 14 residues. The CDR3 loop reads CASSLRQVYNEQFF. CDR3 bases: TGTGCCAGCAGTTTAAGGCAGGTTTACAATGAGCAGTTCTTC.

The chain recombines TRBV2 with TRBJ1-5; D possibly corresponds to TRBD1 (5 bases). The CDR3 extends over 13 amino acids. Trimming removed 7 bases at V and 4 bases at J, with 11 bases between. CDR1 is SNHLY and CDR2 is FYNNEI in the germline V gene. The CDR3 loop is CASKREGNQPQHF. The CDR3 DNA reads TGTGCCAGCAAGAGGGAGGGGAATCAGCCCCAGCATTTT.

The V and J genes are TRBV18 and TRBJ2-5; D is perhaps TRBD2 (7 bases). CDR3 length: 13 residues. The germline CDR1 and CDR2 sequences are KGHSH and LQKENI. Trimming took 2 bases from V and 9 from J, leaving 13 bases between them. The CDR3 region has the DNA TGTGCCAGCTCACCAGGCGGGGGCGAGGCCCAGTACTTC. This sequence encodes CASSPGGGEAQYF.

The table lists this clone with a count of one. The chain couples TRBV2 to TRBJ1-2, with 7 nucleotides matching TRBD1. CDR1 SNHLY and CDR2 FYNNEI come from the germline V gene. With V trimmed by 10 bases and J by 7 bases, 12 bases remained unmatched. The CDR3 extends over 13 amino acids. The CDR3 protein is CAIPKRDRVGYTF. The CDR3, as DNA: TGTGCCATCCCGAAAAGAGACAGGGTTGGCTACACCTTC. The whole variable domain, filled in from reference TRBV2 and TRBJ1-2, reads EPEVTQTPSHQVTQMGQEVILRCVPISNHLYFYWYRQILGQKVEFLVSFYNNEISEKSEIFDDQFSVERPDGSNFTLKIRSTKLEDSAMYFCAIPKRDRVGYTFGSGTRLTVV.

The chain links TRBV7-3 to TRBJ2-1, with D perhaps matching TRBD2 (5 bases). Germline V CDR1 and CDR2: SGHTA, FQGTGA. CDR3 size: 14 residues. Trimming cost V 1 base and J 10 bases, with 14 bases left between them. The CDR3 sequence is CASSLNGDREEQFF. CDR3 DNA sequence: TGTGCCAGCAGCTTAAATGGAGATCGGGAAGAGCAGTTCTTC.

This chain links TRBV11-1 with TRBJ2-7; weak D call: TRBD2 (6 bases). The CDR3 length is 15 residues. The germline V gene has CDR1 SGHAT and CDR2 FQDESV (reference sequence). The V end lost 2 bases, the J end lost 0 bases, and 11 bases lay between the germline ends. The CDR3 DNA sequence: TGTGCCAGCAGCTTAAGGCGGGATAACTCCTACGAGCAGTACTTC. Translation gives CASSLRRDNSYEQYF.

The chain couples TRBV30 to TRBJ2-6, with a weak D call TRBD1 (7 bases). The V gene's germline CDR1 is GTSNPN and CDR2 SVGIG (reference sequence). V lost 0 bases and J lost 2, with 17 bases in between. The CDR3 totals 18 residues. In nucleotides, the CDR3 is TGTGCCTGGAGTGTACACCGGCAGGGGGGAGCTGGGGCCAACGTCCTGACTTTC. Encoded protein: CAWSVHRQGGAGANVLTF.

This rearrangement joins TRBV30 to TRBJ2-7; D gene uncertain. The CDR3 loop spans 13 amino acids. Deletions cut 2 bases from V and 4 bases from J, with 12 bases between. The germline gives CDR1 GTSNPN, CDR2 SVGIG (reference sequence). The CDR3 loop is CAWSRFNGYEQYF. CDR3 bases: TGTGCCTGGAGTCGCTTTAACGGGTACGAGCAGTACTTC.

The chain links TRBV28 to TRBJ2-3; D is unresolved. The V gene lost 7 bases and the J gene lost 0 bases, with 11 bases spanning the gap. The CDR3 is 14 amino acids. Germline V gives CDR1 MDHEN, CDR2 SYDVKM. The CDR3 DNA follows: TGTGCCAGCATCCAGGCCACTAGCACAGATACGCAGTATTTT. Translating it yields CASIQATSTDTQYF.

The genes are TRBV6-5 and TRBJ2-2, with D tentatively TRBD1 (6 bases). From germline, CDR1 is MNHEY and CDR2 SVGAGI. Trimming shortened V by 5 bases and J by 6 bases, and 13 bases separated the two germline ends. This CDR3 is 14 amino acids long. Here the CDR3 DNA reads TGTGCCAGCAGTAAACTAGGACAGCCCGGGGAGCTGTTTTTT. This encodes CASSKLGQPGELFF.

The genes are TRBV27 and TRBJ2-1, with TRBD1 identical over 7 bases. From germline, CDR1 is MNHEY and CDR2 SMNVEV (reference sequence). V was clipped by 8 bases and J by 6 bases; unmatched bases: 4. CDR3 length: 12 amino acids. In DNA form, the CDR3 reads TGTGCCAGCGGGACAGTCCTCAATGAGCAGTTCTTC. This sequence encodes CASGTVLNEQFF.

V is TRBV5-1 and J is TRBJ2-2; 8 nucleotides agree with TRBD1. The CDR3 spans 15 residues. After removal of 2 bases from V and 5 bases from J, the junction contained 5 bases not matched to a gene. The germline CDR1 and CDR2 sequences are SGHRS and YFSETQ. The CDR3 region has the DNA TGCGCCAGCAGCTTCGGACAGGGTGCTACCGGGGAGCTGTTTTTT. Its protein product is CASSFGQGATGELFF.

This clone showed up just once. This sequence joins TRBV18 and TRBJ2-2, with D tentatively TRBD1 (6 bases). CDR1 and CDR2 from the germline V gene are KGHSH and LQKENI. V shed 3 bases and J shed 4 bases, with 12 bases lying between them. CDR3 length: 15 residues. This chain's CDR3 is CASSPQGFPTGELFF. CDR3 nucleotides: TGTGCCAGCTCACCGCAGGGGTTTCCCACCGGGGAGCTGTTTTTT. Variable domain in full (rest from reference TRBV18 and TRBJ2-2): NAGVMQNPRHLVRRRGQEARLRCSPMKGHSHVYWYRQLPEEGLKFMVYLQKENIIDESGMPKERFSAEFPKEGPSILRIQQVVRGDSAAYFCASSPQGFPTGELFFGEGSRLTVL.

The V call is TRBV7-2, the J call TRBJ2-3; TRBD2 agrees at 7 bases. Germline V gives CDR1 SGHTA, CDR2 FQGNSA. J gave up 1 base and V 3 bases, and 4 bases lay outside the gene matches. The CDR3 covers 15 residues. In DNA, the CDR3 is TGTGCCAGCAGCTTCATAGCGGGTGGCACAGATACGCAGTATTTT. Protein product: CASSFIAGGTDTQYF.

The V and J genes are TRBV19 and TRBJ2-5, with TRBD2 as a possible D gene (6 bases). The CDR3 totals 11 residues. The germline V gene encodes CDR1 LNHDA and CDR2 SQIVND (reference sequence). The V gene lost 5 bases and the J gene lost 5 bases, with 6 bases spanning the gap. Here the CDR3 DNA reads TGTGCCAGTAGTGGGGGGGAGACCCAGTACTTC. Protein sequence: CASSGGETQYF.

This clone was seen just once. The CDR3 DNA reads TGTGCCAGCAGCTGGACAGGCTCAGCTAACTATGGCTACACCTTC. Its translation: CASSWTGSANYGYTF. The gene calls are TRBV9 and TRBJ1-2; 7 bases line up with TRBD1. Germline CDR1 is SGDLS and CDR2 is YYNGEE. CDR3 length: 15 residues. V was pared by 4 bases and J by 0 bases, with 6 bases of the junction left unmatched.

CDR3 DNA sequence: TGTGCCAGCAGCACATTGGGGGGGGGCGCCTACAATGAGCAGTTCTTC. Amino acids: CASSTLGGGAYNEQFF. This chain joins TRBV28 and TRBJ2-1; D is perhaps TRBD2 (7 bases). Trimming cost V 6 bases and J 2 bases, with 17 bases left between them. The CDR3 is 16 residues long. CDR1 is MDHEN, CDR2 SYDVKM, per germline.

This chain links TRBV6-5 with TRBJ2-7; D is unresolved. The CDR3 has 14 amino acids. Germline V gene sequence: CDR1 MNHEY, CDR2 SVGAGI. V lost 2 bases to trimming and J lost 7 bases, with 15 bases between them. Written as DNA, the CDR3 is TGTGCCAGCAGTTACAAACGCGGCCGTTCGGAGCAGTACTTC. It specifies CASSYKRGRSEQYF.

The chain is built from TRBV9 and TRBJ1-2, with D tentatively TRBD1 (5 bases). This CDR3 contains 13 residues. Trimming left V 2 bases short and J 6 bases short, with 11 bases between. Germline lookup yields CDR1 SGDLS and CDR2 YYNGEE. CDR3 nucleotides: TGTGCCAGCAGCGTCGTTGGGGCCCATGGCTACACCTTC. Its protein is CASSVVGAHGYTF. Supplemented by reference TRBV9 and TRBJ1-2, the full variable domain reads DSGVTQTPKHLITATGQRVTLRCSPRSGDLSVYWYQQSLDQGLQFLIQYYNGEERAKGNILERFSAQQFPDLHSELNLSSLELGDSALYFCASSVVGAHGYTFGSGTRLTVV.

The chain recombines TRBV7-2 with TRBJ2-5, with D maybe TRBD2 (5 bases). Between the trimmed V and J ends, which lost 1 base and 1 base, there was a span of 7 bases. The V gene's germline CDR1 is SGHTA and CDR2 FQGNSA. The CDR3 sequence is 14 residues long. The CDR3 sequence: CASSLVTSQETQYF. The CDR3 nucleotides are TGTGCCAGCAGCTTAGTTACTAGCCAAGAGACCCAGTACTTC.

The chain carries TRBV5-1 and TRBJ1-1; 7 positions agree with TRBD1. The CDR3 is 13 amino acids. Trimming cost V 4 bases and J 6 bases; bases outside gene matches: 6. Germline V gene lookup returns CDR1 SGHRS and CDR2 YFSETQ. The CDR3 nucleotides are TGCGCCAGCAGCACAGACAGGGACGCTGAAGCTTTCTTT. As protein: CASSTDRDAEAFF.

J is TRBJ1-2 and V is TRBV27; 9 nucleotides line up with TRBD1. V dropped 1 base and J dropped 6; count of bases not matched to a gene: 6. The germline V gene has CDR1 MNHEY and CDR2 SMNVEV (reference sequence). The CDR3 has 15 residues. The CDR3 nucleotides read TGTGCCAGCAGTTTATGGCCGGGACAGGGTAATGGCTACACCTTC. Its protein is CASSLWPGQGNGYTF.

The V and J genes are TRBV28 and TRBJ2-7; 10 positions match TRBD2. Germline V gene sequence: CDR1 MDHEN, CDR2 SYDVKM. V dropped 7 bases and J dropped 1; count of bases not matched to a gene: 4. The CDR3 is 14 residues long. The CDR3 loop is CASKQLAGSYEQYF. CDR3 coding DNA: TGTGCCAGCAAACAACTAGCGGGGTCCTACGAGCAGTACTTC. The whole variable domain, filled in from reference TRBV28 and TRBJ2-7, reads DVKVTQSSRYLVKRTGEKVFLECVQDMDHENMFWYRQDPGLGLRLIYFSYDVKMKEKGDIPEGYSVSREKKERFSLILESASTNQTSMYLCASKQLAGSYEQYFGPGTRLTVT.

J is TRBJ2-5 and V is TRBV4-3; 9 positions match TRBD2. V trimming: 0 bases; J trimming: 1 base; junction bases outside the gene matches: 3. Germline-derived CDR1 and CDR2 are LGHNA and YSLEER. The CDR3 is 16 amino acids. Here the CDR3 reads CASSQELAGFQETQYF. The CDR3 nucleotides are TGCGCCAGCAGCCAAGAACTAGCGGGTTTCCAAGAGACCCAGTACTTC.